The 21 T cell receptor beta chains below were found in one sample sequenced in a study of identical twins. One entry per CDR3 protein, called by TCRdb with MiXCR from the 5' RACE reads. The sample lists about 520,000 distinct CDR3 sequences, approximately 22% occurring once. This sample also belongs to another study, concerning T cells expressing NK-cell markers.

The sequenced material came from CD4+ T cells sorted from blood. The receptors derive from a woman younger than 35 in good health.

As DNA, the CDR3 is TGTGCCAGCAGTTTGCTAGCGGGAGAGGTCTATACGCAGTATTTT. It yields the protein CASSLLAGEVYTQYF. The chain has TRBV6-5 and TRBJ2-3; 10 bases align to TRBD2. Trimming at V came to 4 bases and at J to 7 bases, leaving 8 bases not matched to a gene. CDR3 length: 15 residues. In germline, CDR1 is MNHEY, CDR2 SVGAGI.

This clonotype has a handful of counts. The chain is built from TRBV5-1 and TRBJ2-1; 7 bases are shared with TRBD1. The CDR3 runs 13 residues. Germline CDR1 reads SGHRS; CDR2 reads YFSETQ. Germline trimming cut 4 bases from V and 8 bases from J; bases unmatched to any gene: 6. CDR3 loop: CASSPEGAYEQFF. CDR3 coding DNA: TGCGCCAGCAGCCCTGAGGGGGCGTATGAGCAGTTCTTC.

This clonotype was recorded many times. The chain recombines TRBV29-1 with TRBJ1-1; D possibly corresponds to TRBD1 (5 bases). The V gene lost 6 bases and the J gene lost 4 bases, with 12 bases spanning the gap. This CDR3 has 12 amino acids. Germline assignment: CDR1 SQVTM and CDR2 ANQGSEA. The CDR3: CSVAQGGTEAFF. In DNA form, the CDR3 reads TGCAGCGTCGCCCAGGGCGGCACTGAAGCTTTCTTT.

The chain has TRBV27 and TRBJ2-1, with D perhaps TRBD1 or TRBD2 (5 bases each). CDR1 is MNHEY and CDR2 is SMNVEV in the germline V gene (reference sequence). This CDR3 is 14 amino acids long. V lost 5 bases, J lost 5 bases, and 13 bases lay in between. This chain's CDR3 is CASSPHGADNEQFF. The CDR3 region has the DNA TGTGCCAGCAGTCCCCACGGGGCCGACAATGAGCAGTTCTTC.

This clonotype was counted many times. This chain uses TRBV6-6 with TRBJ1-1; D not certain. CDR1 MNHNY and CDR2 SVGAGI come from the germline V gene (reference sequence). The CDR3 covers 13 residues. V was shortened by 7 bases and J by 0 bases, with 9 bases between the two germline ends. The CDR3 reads CASMGNMNTEAFF. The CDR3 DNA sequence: TGTGCCAGCATGGGGAACATGAACACTGAAGCTTTCTTT.

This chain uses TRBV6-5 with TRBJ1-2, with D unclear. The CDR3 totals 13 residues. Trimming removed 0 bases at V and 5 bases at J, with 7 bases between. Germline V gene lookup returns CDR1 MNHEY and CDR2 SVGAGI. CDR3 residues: CASSYSGLYGYTF. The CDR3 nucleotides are TGTGCCAGCAGTTACTCCGGGCTATATGGCTACACCTTC.

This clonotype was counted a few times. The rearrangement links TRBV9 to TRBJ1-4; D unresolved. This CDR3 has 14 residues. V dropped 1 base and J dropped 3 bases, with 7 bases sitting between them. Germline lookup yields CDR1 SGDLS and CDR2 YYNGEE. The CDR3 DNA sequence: TGTGCCAGCAGCGTAAAAGCGGCTAATGAAAAACTGTTTTTT. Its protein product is CASSVKAANEKLFF. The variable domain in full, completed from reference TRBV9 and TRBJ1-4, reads DSGVTQTPKHLITATGQRVTLRCSPRSGDLSVYWYQQSLDQGLQFLIQYYNGEERAKGNILERFSAQQFPDLHSELNLSSLELGDSALYFCASSVKAANEKLFFGSGTQLSVL.

The CDR3 region has the DNA TGTGCCAGCAGCACTGAGAAGACCCAGTACTTC. This sequence encodes CASSTEKTQYF. The chain recombines TRBV7-9 with TRBJ2-5; D ambiguous. Trimming stripped 5 bases from V and 6 bases from J, with 7 bases between. Germline CDR1 and CDR2: SEHNR and FQNEAQ (reference sequence). The CDR3 runs 11 residues.

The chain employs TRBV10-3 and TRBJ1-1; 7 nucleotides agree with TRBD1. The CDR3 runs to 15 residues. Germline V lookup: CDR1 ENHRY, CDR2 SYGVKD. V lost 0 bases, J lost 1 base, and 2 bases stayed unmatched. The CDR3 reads CAISESRQGNTEAFF. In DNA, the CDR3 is TGTGCCATCAGTGAGTCGAGACAGGGGAACACTGAAGCTTTCTTT.

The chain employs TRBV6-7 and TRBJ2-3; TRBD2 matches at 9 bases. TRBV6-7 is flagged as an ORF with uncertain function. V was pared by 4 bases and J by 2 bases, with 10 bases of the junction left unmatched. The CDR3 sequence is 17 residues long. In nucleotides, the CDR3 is TGTGCCAGCAGTTTGCTAGCGGGGCGTCCTTTCACAGATACGCAGTATTTT. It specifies CASSLLAGRPFTDTQYF.

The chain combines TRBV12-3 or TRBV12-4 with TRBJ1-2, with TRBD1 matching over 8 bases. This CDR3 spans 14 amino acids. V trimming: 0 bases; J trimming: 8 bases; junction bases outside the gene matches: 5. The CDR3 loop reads CASSLAGTGIGYTF. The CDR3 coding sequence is TGTGCCAGCAGTTTAGCGGGGACAGGTATAGGCTACACCTTC.

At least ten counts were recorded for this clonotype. The CDR3 region has the DNA TGTGCCAGCAGCAACCTACAGAACACCGGGGAGCTGTTTTTT. It translates to CASSNLQNTGELFF. The chain is built from TRBV5-5 and TRBJ2-2; unclear D gene. The germline V gene has CDR1 SGHKS and CDR2 YYEKEE (reference sequence). The V and J ends lost 4 bases and 1 base respectively, with 8 bases between them. The CDR3 covers 14 residues.

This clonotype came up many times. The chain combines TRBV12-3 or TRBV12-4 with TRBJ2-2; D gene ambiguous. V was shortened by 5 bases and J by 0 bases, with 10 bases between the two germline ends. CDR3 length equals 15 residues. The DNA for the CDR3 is TGTGCCAGCAGTCCAATGGGCGCGAACACCGGGGAGCTGTTTTTT. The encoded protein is CASSPMGANTGELFF.

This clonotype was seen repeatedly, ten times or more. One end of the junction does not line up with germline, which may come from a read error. The CDR3, as DNA: TGTGCCAGCAGCTTAGCCCTCACTGAAGCTTTCTTT. Translation: CASSLALTEAFF. The chain has TRBV12-3 or TRBV12-4 and TRBJ1-1; D is uncertain. The CDR3 is 12 amino acids.

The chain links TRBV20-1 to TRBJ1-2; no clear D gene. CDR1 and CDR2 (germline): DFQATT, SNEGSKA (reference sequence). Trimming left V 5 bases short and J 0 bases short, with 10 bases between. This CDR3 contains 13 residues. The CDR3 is CSAGAGANYGYTF. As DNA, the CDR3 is TGCAGTGCTGGCGCGGGAGCTAACTATGGCTACACCTTC.

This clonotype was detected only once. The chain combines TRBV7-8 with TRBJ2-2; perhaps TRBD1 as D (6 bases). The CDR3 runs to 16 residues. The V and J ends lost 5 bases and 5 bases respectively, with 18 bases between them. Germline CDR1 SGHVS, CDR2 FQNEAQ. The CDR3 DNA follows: TGTGCCAGCAGCCCCGAGGGTCCAGGGGTAACCGGGGAGCTGTTTTTT. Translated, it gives CASSPEGPGVTGELFF.

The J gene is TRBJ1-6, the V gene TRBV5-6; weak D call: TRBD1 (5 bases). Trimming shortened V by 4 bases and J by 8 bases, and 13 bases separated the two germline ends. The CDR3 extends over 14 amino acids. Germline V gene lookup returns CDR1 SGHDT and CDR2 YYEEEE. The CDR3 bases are TGTGCCAGCAGCCTGGGACCCAAGGATTCACCCCTCCACTTT. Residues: CASSLGPKDSPLHF. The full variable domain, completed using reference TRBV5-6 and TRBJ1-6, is DAGVTQSPTHLIKTRGQQVTLRCSPKSGHDTVSWYQQALGQGPQFIFQYYEEEERQRGNFPDRFSGHQFPNYSSELNVNALLLGDSALYLCASSLGPKDSPLHFGNGTRLTVT.

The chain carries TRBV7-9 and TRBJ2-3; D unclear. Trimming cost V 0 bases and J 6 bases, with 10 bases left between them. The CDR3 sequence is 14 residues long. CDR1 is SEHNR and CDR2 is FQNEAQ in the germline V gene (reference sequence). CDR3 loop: CASSLAPVHDTQYF. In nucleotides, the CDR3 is TGTGCCAGCAGCTTAGCGCCGGTACATGATACGCAGTATTTT. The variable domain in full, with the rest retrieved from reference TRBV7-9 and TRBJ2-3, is DTGVSQNPRHKITKRGQNVTFRCDPISEHNRLYWYRQTLGQGPEFLTYFQNEAQLEKSRLLSDRFSAERPKGSFSTLEIQRTEQGDSAMYLCASSLAPVHDTQYFGPGTRLTVL.

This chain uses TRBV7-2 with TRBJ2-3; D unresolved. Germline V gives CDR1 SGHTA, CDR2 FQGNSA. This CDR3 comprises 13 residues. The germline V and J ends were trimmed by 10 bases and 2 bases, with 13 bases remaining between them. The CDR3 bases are TGTGCCAACACCCCGGAGCCCACAGATACGCAGTATTTT. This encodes CANTPEPTDTQYF.

CDR3 nucleotide sequence: TGTGCCAGCAGCTTGGAACCTGACAATGAGCAGTTCTTC. Translating it yields CASSLEPDNEQFF. This chain links TRBV5-4 with TRBJ2-1, with D unclear. Trimming took 0 bases from V and 5 from J, leaving 6 bases between them. The germline gives CDR1 SGHNT, CDR2 YYREEE (reference sequence). CDR3 size: 13 residues.

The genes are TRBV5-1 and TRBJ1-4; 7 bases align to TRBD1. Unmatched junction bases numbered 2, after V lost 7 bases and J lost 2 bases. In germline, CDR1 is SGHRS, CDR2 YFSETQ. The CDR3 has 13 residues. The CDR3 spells CASAGQTNEKLFF. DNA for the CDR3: TGCGCCAGCGCGGGACAGACTAATGAAAAACTGTTTTTT.